The 7 T cell receptor beta chains in this list originate from one sample, sequenced in a study of blood T cells in healthy people across ages. A second PCR, run for roughly 7 to 12 cycles, used a sample-barcoded 5' primer plus a J-beta primer mix. MiXCR, applied by TCRdb to the 5' RACE reads, yields one record per CDR3 protein. Seen here are around 990,000 distinct CDR3 sequences, around 25% observed once, and the top ten hold approximately 0.7%. The same data also contributed to another study, on T cells of mothers and their children.

The specimen was blood. Receptors were obtained from a girl aged 2 to 9 in good health.

The CDR3 sequence: CASSPGEVYGYTF. The DNA of the CDR3 is TGCGCCAGCAGCCCAGGAGAGGTCTATGGCTACACCTTC. This chain connects TRBV5-1 to TRBJ1-2; D gene unclear. Germline lookup yields CDR1 SGHRS and CDR2 YFSETQ. The length of the CDR3 is 13 residues. The V and J ends lost 4 bases and 4 bases respectively, with 11 bases between them. Using reference TRBV5-1 and TRBJ1-2 for the parts outside the CDR3, the full variable domain is KAGVTQTPRYLIKTRGQQVTLSCSPISGHRSVSWYQQTPGQGLQFLFEYFSETQRNKGNFPGRFSGRQFSNSRSEMNVSTLELGDSALYLCASSPGEVYGYTFGSGTRLTVV.

The V gene is TRBV7-3, the J gene TRBJ1-1; 7 positions match TRBD1. This CDR3 is built from 15 residues. Germline V gene sequence: CDR1 SGHTA, CDR2 FQGTGA. V dropped 5 bases and J dropped 10; count of bases not matched to a gene: 16. The CDR3, as DNA: TGTGCCAGCAGCCTGAACAGGGGCGATCCCGCTGGAGCTTTCTTT. As protein: CASSLNRGDPAGAFF.

The chain carries TRBV4-1 and TRBJ1-2; a possible D gene is TRBD1 (6 bases). Per the germline V gene, CDR1 is MGHRA and CDR2 is YSYEKL. Trimming left V 3 bases short and J 1 base short, with 15 bases between. CDR3 length: 16 residues. The CDR3, as DNA: TGCGCCAGCAGCCAGGTACCGCAGGGGTTTAACTATGGCTACACCTTC. It yields the protein CASSQVPQGFNYGYTF.

The chain carries TRBV12-3 or TRBV12-4 and TRBJ2-1; D is possibly TRBD2 (5 bases). Deletions cut 3 bases from V and 8 bases from J, with 17 bases between. This CDR3 contains 15 residues. The CDR3 loop reads CASSFIVRVLDEQFF. Written as DNA, the CDR3 is TGTGCCAGCAGTTTTATTGTGCGGGTATTGGATGAGCAGTTCTTC.

This clonotype turned up a few times. The rearrangement links TRBV29-1 to TRBJ1-1, with D possibly being TRBD1 (6 bases). This CDR3 region has 13 residues. CDR1 is SQVTM, CDR2 ANQGSEA, per germline. V gave up 4 bases and J gave up 6 bases, with 15 bases separating them. The DNA of the CDR3 is TGCAGCGTTGTTTGGGGGGCGCAGGCTGAAGCTTTCTTT. Protein sequence: CSVVWGAQAEAFF.

The CDR3 spells CASGTASSYEQYF. The CDR3 region has the DNA TGTGCCAGCGGGACAGCAAGCTCCTACGAGCAGTACTTC. This chain joins TRBV7-2 and TRBJ2-7, with 7 bases identical to TRBD1. This CDR3 contains 13 residues. J was trimmed by 0 bases and V by 8 bases; bases with no gene match: 4. Germline V gene data show CDR1 as SGHTA and CDR2 as FQGNSA.

V usage is TRBV7-9 and J usage is TRBJ2-5; D is uncertain. Trimming removed 7 bases at V and 2 bases at J, with 11 bases between. The germline V gene encodes CDR1 SEHNR and CDR2 FQNEAQ (reference sequence). The CDR3 loop spans 13 amino acids. The CDR3 spells CASIWREQETQYF. The DNA of the CDR3 is TGTGCCAGCATATGGCGAGAACAAGAGACCCAGTACTTC.